This T cell receptor beta chain came from a study of T cells in Graves' hyperthyroidism and ophthalmopathy. Points from the study as a whole: Model predictions of ophthalmopathy came a median about 6.3 months before onset. Stable hyperthyroidism was separated from ophthalmopathy by a model based on 13 V-J features.

V was clipped by 7 bases and J by 3 bases, with 18 bases between them. This CDR3 region has 15 residues. Germline assignment: CDR1 MNHEY and CDR2 SMNVEV (reference sequence). Subjects with ophthalmopathy showed a Clinical Activity Score no lower than 3, a NOSPECS grade no lower than 4, and a duration shorter than 3 months. This clonotype appeared a few times. The antigen is not known. There were TCR beta CDR3 regions amplified from RNA transcripts. TCR CDR3 underwent first-round RT-PCR with the HTBI primer set. TCRdb recomputed calls from the multiplex PCR reads with MiXCR, one row per CDR3 protein. Among about half a million distinct CDR3 sequences listed, 22% were seen once.

The chain is built from TRBV27 and TRBJ2-5; no reliable D call. Sequencing was carried out using blood. This TCR was recovered from a woman in her 70s with Graves' ophthalmopathy. CDR3 sequence reads: CASKPRTGHEETQYF. Written as DNA, the CDR3 is TGTGCCAGCAAACCACGTACGGGTCATGAAGAGACCCAGTACTTC.